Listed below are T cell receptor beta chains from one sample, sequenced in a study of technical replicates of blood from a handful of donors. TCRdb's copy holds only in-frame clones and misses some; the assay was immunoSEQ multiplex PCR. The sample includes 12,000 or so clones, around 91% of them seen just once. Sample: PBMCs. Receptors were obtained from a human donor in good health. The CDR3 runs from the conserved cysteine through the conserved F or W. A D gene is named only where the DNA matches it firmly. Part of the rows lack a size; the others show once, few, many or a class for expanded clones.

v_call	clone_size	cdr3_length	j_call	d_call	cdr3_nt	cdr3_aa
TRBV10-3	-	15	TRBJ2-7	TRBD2	TGTGCCATCAGTGAGCGGGCGGGAGTCCCCTACGAGCAGTACTTC	CAISERAGVPYEQYF
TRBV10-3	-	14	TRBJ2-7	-	TGTGCCATCGGACCCGGGACTCAGCGCGGCGAGCAGTACTTC	CAIGPGTQRGEQYF
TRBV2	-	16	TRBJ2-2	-	TGTGCCAGCAGTGAAAGGGGCCTAGCGAACACCGGGGAGCTGTTTTTT	CASSERGLANTGELFF
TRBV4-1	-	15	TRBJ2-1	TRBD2	TGCGCCAGCAGCCCGGGAGAGCGGGGCTACAATGAGCAGTTCTTC	CASSPGERGYNEQFF
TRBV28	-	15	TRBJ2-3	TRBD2	TGTGCCAGCAGTTTACTAGCGGGAGGGACTGATACGCAGTATTTT	CASSLLAGGTDTQYF
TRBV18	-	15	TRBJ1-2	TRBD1	TGTGCCAGCTCACCAGGACAGGAAGTCAACTATGGCTACACCTTC	CASSPGQEVNYGYTF
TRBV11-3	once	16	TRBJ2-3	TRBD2	TGTGCCAGCAGCTTATCCGGGACTAGCCTAACAGATACGCAGTATTTT	CASSLSGTSLTDTQYF
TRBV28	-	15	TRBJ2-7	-	TGTGCCAGCCGTGGCCCGGGACTCCAGTGGGATGAGCAGTACTTC	CASRGPGLQWDEQYF
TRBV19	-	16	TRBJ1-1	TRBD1	TGTGCCAGTAGTACGACAGGGATTGGCGGGCTGTATGAAGCTTTCTTT	CASSTTGIGGLYEAFF
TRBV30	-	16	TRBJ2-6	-	TGTGCCTGGAGCCCAGGGGTGATCTCTGGGGCCAACGTCCTGACTTTC	CAWSPGVISGANVLTF
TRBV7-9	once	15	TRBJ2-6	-	TGTGCCAGCAGCTCAACAGGGAGTAAATCTGACGTCCTGACTTTC	CASSSTGSKSDVLTF
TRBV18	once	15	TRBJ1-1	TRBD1	TGTGCCAGCTCCCCCGGGACAGGGGGTGAGACTGAAGCTTTCTTT	CASSPGTGGETEAFF
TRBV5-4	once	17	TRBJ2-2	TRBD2	TGTGCCAGCAGCTTGCCTAGCGGGAGTCCCGGGGCCGGGGAGCTGTTTTTT	CASSLPSGSPGAGELFF
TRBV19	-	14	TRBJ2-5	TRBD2	TGTGCCAGTAGTGTGGCGGGAGGCCGGGGAACCCAGTACTTC	CASSVAGGRGTQYF
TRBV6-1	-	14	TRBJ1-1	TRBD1	TGTGCCAGCAGTCAGGACAGGGGGAACACTGAAGCTTTCTTT	CASSQDRGNTEAFF
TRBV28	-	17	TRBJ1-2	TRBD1	TGTGCCAGCAGTGTACCAGGACAGGGGGTGTATAACTATGGCTACACCTTC	CASSVPGQGVYNYGYTF
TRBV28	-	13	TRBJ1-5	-	TGTGCCAGCAGATTGGGAGGGGATCAGCCCCAGCATTTT	CASRLGGDQPQHF
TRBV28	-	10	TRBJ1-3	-	TGTGCCACAGGGGAAAACACCATATATTTT	CATGENTIYF
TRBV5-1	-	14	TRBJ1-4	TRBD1	TGCGCCAGCAAAGTCGGGACAGGGGGTGAAAAACTGTTTTTT	CASKVGTGGEKLFF
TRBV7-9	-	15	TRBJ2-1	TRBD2	TGTGCCAGCAGCCGAGCGGGAGGGCCCCACAATGAGCAGTTCTTC	CASSRAGGPHNEQFF
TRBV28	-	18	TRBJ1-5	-	TGTGCCAGCAGCAACCACTTTGGAGAAGTCAATAGCAATCAGCCCCAGCATTTT	CASSNHFGEVNSNQPQHF
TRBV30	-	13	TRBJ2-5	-	TGTGCCTGGTCCAGGGGTATTCAGGAGACCCAGTACTTC	CAWSRGIQETQYF
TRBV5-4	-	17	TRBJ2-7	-	TGTGCCAGCATCGAAGAAGCGGGTCGTAGGAGCTCCTACGAGCAGTACTTC	CASIEEAGRRSSYEQYF
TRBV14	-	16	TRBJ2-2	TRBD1	TGTGCCAGCAGCCCTTGGACAGGGGCGAACACCGGGGAGCTGTTTTTT	CASSPWTGANTGELFF
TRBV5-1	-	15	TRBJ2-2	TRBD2	TGCGCCAGCAGCTCCGGGACTATGAACACCGGGGAGCTGTTTTTT	CASSSGTMNTGELFF
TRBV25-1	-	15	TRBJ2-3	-	TGTGCCAGCAGTGAAGGCGGGTCGGAGACAGATACGCAGTATTTT	CASSEGGSETDTQYF
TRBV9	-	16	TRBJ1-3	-	TGTGCCAGCAGCGTAGGTATAGGGGGCTCTGGAAACACCATATATTTT	CASSVGIGGSGNTIYF
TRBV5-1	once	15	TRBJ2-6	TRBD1	TGCGCCAGCGGACAGGACTTAGCTGGGGCCAACGTCCTGACTTTC	CASGQDLAGANVLTF
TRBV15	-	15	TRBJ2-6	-	TGTGCCACCAGCACGGGGGTTCCTGGGGCCAACGTCCTGACTTTC	CATSTGVPGANVLTF
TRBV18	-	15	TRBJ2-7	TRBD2	TGTGCCAGCTCACCACTGACTAGCAGCTCCTACGAGCAGTACTTC	CASSPLTSSSYEQYF
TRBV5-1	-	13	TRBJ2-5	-	TGCGCCAGCAGCTTGGAAGCTCCGGGTACCCAGTACTTC	CASSLEAPGTQYF
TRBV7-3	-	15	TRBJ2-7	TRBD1	TGTGCCAGCAGCTTATGGGGGGACAGGGGTTACGAGCAGTACTTC	CASSLWGDRGYEQYF
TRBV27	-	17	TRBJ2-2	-	TGTGCCAGCAGTTTATCAGTGGGGGGTGTTGGTATCGGGGAGCTGTTTTTT	CASSLSVGGVGIGELFF
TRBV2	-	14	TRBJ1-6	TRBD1	TGTGCCAGCAGTGATGGACAGGGGAATTCACCCCTCCACTTT	CASSDGQGNSPLHF
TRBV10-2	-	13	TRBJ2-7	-	TGCGCCAGCAGTCCAATAGGGGGCTACGAGCAGTACTTC	CASSPIGGYEQYF
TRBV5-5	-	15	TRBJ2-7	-	TGTGCCAGCAGCGAATCCGGGACTGCCGACTACGAGCAGTACTTC	CASSESGTADYEQYF
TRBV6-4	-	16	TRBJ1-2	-	TGTGCCAGCAGTGACAGTTTGGGGACACGCCGGCAAGGCTACACCTTC	CASSDSLGTRRQGYTF